The T cell receptor beta chain described here comes from a study of CD8+ T cells in alopecia areata. About the research overall: A regimen of oral tofacitinib, 5 to 10 mg twice daily, was given to treated patients. General observations from the study: Possibly because of HLA-related factors, TCR sharing was less clear across patients than in mice.

This clone showed up just a few times. The target antigen is unknown. RNA extraction was followed by reverse transcription into cDNA, which acted as the sequencing template. Libraries were prepared by immunoSEQ multiplex PCR; TCRdb keeps only in-frame clonotypes and omits some of them. Of 200,000 to 250,000 clones in the sample, around 62% are singletons; the top ten hold approximately 0.44%. Germline CDR1 LNHNV, CDR2 YYDKDF (reference sequence). The CDR3 is 14 amino acids. The V gene lost 0 bases and the J gene lost 5 bases, with 10 bases spanning the gap. The sample here was CD4+ T cells sorted from blood, taken at week 0. This TCR was sampled from a human donor with alopecia areata. This chain links TRBV15 with TRBJ2-5; no clear D. The CDR3 loop is CATSRDLGRETQYF. The CDR3 bases are TGTGCCACCAGCAGAGATCTGGGCCGGGAGACCCAGTACTTC.